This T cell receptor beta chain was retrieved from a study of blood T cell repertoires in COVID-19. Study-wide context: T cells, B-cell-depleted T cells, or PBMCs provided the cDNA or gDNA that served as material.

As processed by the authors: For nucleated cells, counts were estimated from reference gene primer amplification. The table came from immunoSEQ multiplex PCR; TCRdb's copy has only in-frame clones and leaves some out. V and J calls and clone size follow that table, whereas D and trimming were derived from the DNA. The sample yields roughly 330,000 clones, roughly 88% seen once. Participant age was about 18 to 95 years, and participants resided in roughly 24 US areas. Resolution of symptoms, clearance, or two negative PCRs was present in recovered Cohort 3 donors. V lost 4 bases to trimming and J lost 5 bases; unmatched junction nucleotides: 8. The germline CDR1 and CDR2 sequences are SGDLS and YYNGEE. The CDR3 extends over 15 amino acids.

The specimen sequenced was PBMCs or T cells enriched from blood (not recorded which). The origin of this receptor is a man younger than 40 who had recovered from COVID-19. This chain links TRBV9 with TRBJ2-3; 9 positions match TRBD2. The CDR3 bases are TGTGCCAGCAGCAAAAGCGGGGGGCAGGGAGATACGCAGTATTTT. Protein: CASSKSGGQGDTQYF.